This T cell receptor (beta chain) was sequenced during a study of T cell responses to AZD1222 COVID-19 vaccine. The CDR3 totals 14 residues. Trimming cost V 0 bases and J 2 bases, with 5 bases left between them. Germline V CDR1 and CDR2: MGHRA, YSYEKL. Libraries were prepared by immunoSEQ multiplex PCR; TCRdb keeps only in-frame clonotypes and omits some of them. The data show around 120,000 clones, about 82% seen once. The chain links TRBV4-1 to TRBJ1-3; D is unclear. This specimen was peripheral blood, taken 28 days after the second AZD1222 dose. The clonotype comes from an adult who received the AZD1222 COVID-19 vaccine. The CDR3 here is CASSQDQAGNTIYF. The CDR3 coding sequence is TGCGCCAGCAGCCAAGATCAGGCTGGAAACACCATATATTTT.